What follows are 10 T cell receptor beta chains derived from one specimen sequenced in a study of shared clonotypes between healthy human individuals (dated by TCRdb to the early 2020s). CD8 naive samples consisted of CD45RO-negative cells that were positively selected for CCR7, yielding a CD45RA+CCR7+ population without TemRA cells. The library was produced with the immunoSEQ multiplex PCR assay. TCRdb mirrors the immuneACCESS table, restricted to in-frame sequences. Some clones are absent from its copies; in checked studies, under half trace to an unresolved V gene, and the reason for the others is unknown. For this sample there are roughly 2,000,000 clones; over 85% appear just once. Of the sample, roughly 1.2% falls within the top ten clones. The sequenced sample consisted of naive CD8+ T cells sorted from blood. The cell subset or site label, as the study defines it: CD45RA+CCR7+. Every receptor here comes from a man in his late teens or twenties in good health.

A remark on this clone: Within the sample, other DNA sequences also encode this same CDR3. V usage is TRBV5-1 and J usage is TRBJ2-1, with D possibly TRBD1 on 5 matching bases. CDR3 length equals 13 residues. Looked up from germline, CDR1 is SGHRS and CDR2 is YFSETQ. Trimming pared 1 base from V and 4 bases from J, leaving 6 bases between. CDR3 DNA sequence: TGCGCCAGCAGCTTGACAGGATACAATGAGCAGTTCTTC. It codes for CASSLTGYNEQFF.

The chain is built from TRBV28 and TRBJ1-3, with D uncertain. CDR1 and CDR2 from the germline V gene are MDHEN and SYDVKM. Trimming left V 6 bases short and J 0 bases short, with 18 bases between. The CDR3 loop spans 17 amino acids. CDR3: CASSGDFGPTSGNTIYF. The CDR3 coding sequence is TGTGCCAGCAGCGGAGATTTTGGACCGACCTCTGGAAACACCATATATTTT. The full variable domain, completed using reference TRBV28 and TRBJ1-3, is DVKVTQSSRYLVKRTGEKVFLECVQDMDHENMFWYRQDPGLGLRLIYFSYDVKMKEKGDIPEGYSVSREKKERFSLILESASTNQTSMYLCASSGDFGPTSGNTIYFGEGSWLTVV.

This clone showed up just once. The chain links TRBV9 to TRBJ2-1; 9 bases are shared with TRBD2. Germline V gives CDR1 SGDLS, CDR2 YYNGEE. CDR3 size: 15 residues. J was trimmed by 8 bases and V by 2 bases; bases with no gene match: 8. CDR3 loop: CASSVIVAGEDEQFF. The CDR3 region has the DNA TGTGCCAGCAGCGTCATCGTAGCGGGAGAGGATGAGCAGTTCTTC.

Only one count was recorded for this clone. The rearrangement uses TRBV14 and TRBJ2-2; TRBD2 matches 12 bases. The length of the CDR3 is 17 residues. V shed 3 bases, J shed 3 bases, and the junction held 5 bases outside the gene matches. The V gene's germline CDR1 is SGHDN and CDR2 FVKESK. The CDR3 reads CASSHRTSGVYTGELFF. CDR3 nucleotides: TGTGCCAGCAGCCACAGGACTAGCGGGGTATACACCGGGGAGCTGTTTTTT.

The V and J genes are TRBV9 and TRBJ1-3; no clear D. With 0 bases removed from V and 3 bases from J, the gap between germline ends came to 10 bases. Germline CDR1 reads SGDLS; CDR2 reads YYNGEE. CDR3 length: 15 amino acids. In DNA, the CDR3 is TGTGCCAGCAGCGTAGGAATTTTCGGTGGAAACACCATATATTTT. It codes for CASSVGIFGGNTIYF.

The CDR3 DNA is TGTGCCAGCAGCATGGACGGGCTACTCATGAACACTGAAGCTTTCTTT. It yields the protein CASSMDGLLMNTEAFF. The chain uses TRBV6-6 and TRBJ1-1; D remains ambiguous. CDR1 and CDR2 from the germline V gene are MNHNY and SVGAGI (reference sequence). Trimming cost V 6 bases and J 0 bases, with 17 bases left between them. This CDR3 is 16 amino acids long.

This chain uses TRBV6-5 with TRBJ1-2; 7 bases line up with TRBD1. CDR1 and CDR2 (germline): MNHEY, SVGAGI. The J segment lost 0 bases and the V segment lost 8 bases, leaving 9 bases of the junction unmatched. The CDR3 sequence is 15 residues long. CDR3 region: CASGTQGGSNYGYTF. DNA for the CDR3: TGTGCCAGCGGCACCCAGGGGGGATCTAACTATGGCTACACCTTC.

The V gene is TRBV5-6, the J gene TRBJ1-2, with D hard to call. The V and J ends lost 2 bases and 0 bases respectively, with 11 bases between them. Germline V gene sequence: CDR1 SGHDT, CDR2 YYEEEE. This CDR3 comprises 15 residues. This CDR3 reads CASSFGWGANYGYTF. The DNA of the CDR3 is TGTGCCAGCAGCTTTGGTTGGGGAGCTAACTATGGCTACACCTTC.

This chain uses TRBV27 with TRBJ2-7; 7 bases are a match to TRBD2. Germline V gene sequence: CDR1 MNHEY, CDR2 SMNVEV (reference sequence). After removal of 3 bases from V and 2 bases from J, the junction contained 4 bases not matched to a gene. The CDR3 extends over 14 amino acids. Written as DNA, the CDR3 is TGTGCCAGCAGTTTTGGGGGGGACGCCTACGAGCAGTACTTC. It translates to CASSFGGDAYEQYF.

As concerns this clone: One junction end disagrees with the germline gene, perhaps due to a read error. The chain carries TRBV6-5 and TRBJ2-5; D is undetermined. The CDR3 contains 15 residues. Germline assignment: CDR1 MNHEY and CDR2 SVGAGI. The CDR3 loop is CASRPGRSYGEAQYF. Here the CDR3 DNA reads TGTGCCAGCAGACCCGGTCGAAGCTACGGAGAGGCCCAGTACTTC.